The 11 T cell receptor beta chains below were found in one sample sequenced in a study of CD8 T cells in ankylosing spondylitis. TCRdb recomputed calls from the 5' RACE reads with MiXCR, one row per CDR3 protein. The sample lists about 250,000 distinct CDR3 sequences, under 30% occurring once. Sequences were obtained from blood, either unsorted or a sorted T cell fraction (not recorded which). The receptors were gathered from a male donor with ankylosing spondylitis or in good health (not recorded which).

This clonotype was observed a handful of times. The chain combines TRBV20-1 with TRBJ2-5; D remains ambiguous. The ends were cut back, 6 bases at V and 4 bases at J, with 9 bases in the middle. This CDR3 has 11 amino acids. CDR1 is DFQATT and CDR2 is SNEGSKA in the germline V gene (reference sequence). CDR3 sequence reads: CSASKGETQYF. In nucleotides, the CDR3 is TGCAGTGCCAGCAAGGGAGAGACCCAGTACTTC.

This clonotype came up many times. The V gene is TRBV5-1, the J gene TRBJ2-1, with D tentatively TRBD1 (8 bases). Trimming removed 3 bases from V and 9 bases from J, with 16 bases in between. The CDR3 has 14 residues. Per the germline V gene, CDR1 is SGHRS and CDR2 is YFSETQ. CDR3: CASSSVTGGAEQFF. CDR3 sequence (DNA): TGCGCCAGCAGCTCAGTCACAGGGGGGGCTGAGCAGTTCTTC. The variable domain in full, with the rest retrieved from reference TRBV5-1 and TRBJ2-1, is KAGVTQTPRYLIKTRGQQVTLSCSPISGHRSVSWYQQTPGQGLQFLFEYFSETQRNKGNFPGRFSGRQFSNSRSEMNVSTLELGDSALYLCASSSVTGGAEQFFGPGTRLTVL.

The chain joins TRBV5-8 to TRBJ1-4; TRBD1 agrees at 8 bases. CDR1 SGHTS and CDR2 YDEGEE come from the germline V gene. The J segment lost 5 bases and the V segment lost 4 bases, leaving 7 bases of the junction unmatched. The CDR3 is 15 residues long. The CDR3 protein is CASSPNRGINEKLFF. For the CDR3, the DNA is TGTGCCAGCAGCCCAAACAGGGGGATAAATGAAAAACTGTTTTTT.

This clonotype was counted at least ten times. This rearrangement joins TRBV29-1 to TRBJ2-3; the D gene is possibly TRBD1 (6 bases). CDR1 and CDR2 (germline): SQVTM, ANQGSEA. V gave up 7 bases and J gave up 0 bases, with 8 bases separating them. This CDR3 is 12 amino acids long. The CDR3 reads CSGTASTDTQYF. CDR3 DNA sequence: TGCAGCGGGACAGCTAGCACAGATACGCAGTATTTT.

This clonotype appeared a few times. The rearrangement uses TRBV20-1 and TRBJ1-4, with TRBD1 as a possible D gene (5 bases). The CDR3 covers 14 residues. The germline gives CDR1 DFQATT, CDR2 SNEGSKA (reference sequence). With 3 bases removed from V and 4 bases from J, the gap between germline ends came to 12 bases. The CDR3 region is CSASPSGNNEKLFF. The CDR3 DNA is TGCAGTGCTAGCCCCTCAGGGAATAATGAAAAACTGTTTTTT.

Only a few counts were recorded for this clonotype. The J gene is TRBJ2-2, the V gene TRBV10-3; a weak D match, TRBD1 (5 bases). Trimming stripped 3 bases from V and 0 bases from J, with 5 bases between. From germline, CDR1 is ENHRY and CDR2 SYGVKD. The CDR3 is 14 residues long. CDR3 residues: CAISDRANTGELFF. In nucleotides, the CDR3 is TGTGCCATCAGTGACAGGGCGAACACCGGGGAGCTGTTTTTT.

This clonotype was counted ten times or more. The V call is TRBV12-3 or TRBV12-4, the J call TRBJ2-2, with TRBD1 matching 11 bases. The CDR3 spans 15 residues. V dropped 5 bases and J dropped 6; count of bases not matched to a gene: 5. CDR3 in DNA: TGTGCCAGCAGTCCCGGACAGGGGGCGCCCGGGGAGCTGTTTTTT. Protein: CASSPGQGAPGELFF.

This sequence joins TRBV29-1 and TRBJ2-3; weak D call: TRBD2 (5 bases). The germline CDR1 and CDR2 sequences are SQVTM and ANQGSEA. V shed 2 bases and J shed 3 bases, with 6 bases lying between them. CDR3 length: 12 amino acids. The CDR3 DNA sequence: TGCAGCGTTGAACCGGGGACAGATACGCAGTATTTT. Amino acid sequence: CSVEPGTDTQYF.

V gene TRBV6-1 combines with J gene TRBJ2-7, with TRBD2 as a possible D gene (6 bases). CDR3 length equals 14 residues. The germline V gene has CDR1 MNHNS and CDR2 SASEGT. Trimming cost V 6 bases and J 2 bases, with 14 bases left between them. Here the CDR3 DNA reads TGTGCCAGCAGGACCCGGGACTCCACCTACGAGCAGTACTTC. Its protein product is CASRTRDSTYEQYF.

This clonotype turned up a few times. The J gene is TRBJ2-1, the V gene TRBV7-2, with 7 bases aligning to TRBD1. J gave up 9 bases and V 5 bases, and 13 bases lay outside the gene matches. There are 15 residues in the CDR3. CDR1 is SGHTA and CDR2 is FQGNSA in the germline V gene. In nucleotides, the CDR3 is TGTGCCAGCAGCGGACGGACAGGCCTCTCCGGTGAGCAGTTCTTC. Its translation is CASSGRTGLSGEQFF.

V gene TRBV4-2 combines with J gene TRBJ2-5, with 13 bases fitting TRBD2. From germline, CDR1 is LGHNA and CDR2 YNFKEQ. With 3 bases clipped from V and 1 base from J, the junction kept 2 bases outside the gene matches. The CDR3 has 16 amino acids. CDR3 in DNA: TGTGCCAGCAGCCAGGGACTAGCGGGGCCCCAAGAGACCCAGTACTTC. Its protein product is CASSQGLAGPQETQYF.